This T cell receptor beta chain was sequenced during a study of blood T cell repertoires in COVID-19. Study background: Acute-phase and convalescent COVID-19 samples originated in the United States, Italy and Spain. T cells, B-cell-depleted T cells, or PBMCs provided the cDNA or gDNA that served as material.

In the authors' workflow: Estimated nucleated cell counts came from reference gene primer amplification. This table comes from immunoSEQ multiplex PCR, and its TCRdb copy is limited to in-frame clones, with some not included. V and J calls and clone size come straight from that table; D and trimming were deduced from the DNA. The profile shows around 230,000 clones, roughly 87% of them singletons. The CDR3 extends over 15 amino acids. Germline lookup yields CDR1 MNHEY and CDR2 SVGAGI. V lost 6 bases, J lost 3 bases, and 7 bases stayed unmatched. The rearrangement uses TRBV6-5 and TRBJ1-1, with 10 bases lining up with TRBD1. Material for sequencing was peripheral blood. This sequence was found in a man in his fifties or sixties who had recovered from COVID-19. CDR3 sequence reads: CASRRDRGWDTEAFF. CDR3 nucleotides: TGTGCCAGCAGAAGGGACAGGGGTTGGGACACTGAAGCTTTCTTT.